A single sample gave rise to the 7 T cell receptor beta chains below, sequenced in a study of T cells in Graves' hyperthyroidism and ophthalmopathy (dated by TCRdb to between 2018 and 2020). To prepare the library, multiplex PCR was applied. Sequencer: Illumina HiSeq 2000. Amplification of TCR beta CDR3 regions was carried out from RNA transcripts. The TCR CDR3 was subjected to a first round of RT-PCR using the HTBI primer set and the Qiagen OneStep RT-PCR kit. The public reads were quality trimmed at Q25 with fastp and then assembled into clones with MiXCR by TCRdb, keeping productive beta chains. Merged by CDR3 protein, the rows form single entries marked with the most common genes and DNA. The sample includes more than 500,000 distinct CDR3 sequences, with about 16% observed a single time. The ten largest clones add up to around 28% of the sample. Sequenced sample: blood. These receptors all stem from a woman aged 25-40 years with Graves' ophthalmopathy.

This clonotype showed up many times. The chain employs TRBV11-2 and TRBJ2-5, with 13 bases that match TRBD2. Unmatched junction bases numbered 8, after V lost 5 bases and J lost 5 bases. CDR1 is SGHAT, CDR2 FQNNGV, per germline. The CDR3 totals 16 residues. The CDR3 DNA reads as TGTGCCAGCAGCCCTTTAGCGACTAGCGGGAGGGAGACCCAGTACTTC. Translated, it gives CASSPLATSGRETQYF.

This clonotype was seen many times. The chain combines TRBV11-2 with TRBJ2-1; 9 positions match TRBD2. The V gene end was trimmed by 3 bases and the J gene end by 1 base; junction bases not matched to a gene: 4. CDR1 is SGHAT, CDR2 FQNNGV, per germline. This CDR3 region has 16 residues. The CDR3 protein is CASSFGGRASYNEQFF. The CDR3 DNA follows: TGTGCCAGCAGCTTCGGCGGGAGGGCATCCTACAATGAGCAGTTCTTC. Filled out from reference TRBV11-2 and TRBJ2-1, the complete variable domain reads EAGVAQSPRYKIIEKRQSVAFWCNPISGHATLYWYQQILGQGPKLLIQFQNNGVVDDSQLPKDRFSAERLKGVDSTLKIQPAKLEDSAVYLCASSFGGRASYNEQFFGPGTRLTVL.

This chain uses TRBV5-8 with TRBJ2-5; D is possibly TRBD2 (6 bases). CDR1 SGHTS and CDR2 YDEGEE come from the germline V gene. The CDR3 consists of 18 residues. V was pared by 2 bases and J by 5 bases, with 25 bases between. This CDR3 is CASSFLARRGSIVETQYF. Here the CDR3 DNA reads TGTGCCAGCAGCTTTCTAGCGAGGAGAGGTTCGATTGTGGAGACCCAGTACTTC.

This clonotype was seen a few times. This chain connects TRBV4-3 to TRBJ2-6, with TRBD1 identical over 7 bases. This CDR3 is built from 17 residues. Germline-derived CDR1 and CDR2 are LGHNA and YSLEER. After removal of 0 bases from V and 0 bases from J, the junction contained 2 bases not matched to a gene. The CDR3 bases are TGCGCCAGCAGCCAAGATCCAGGGGGCTCTGGGGCCAACGTCCTGACTTTC. Residues: CASSQDPGGSGANVLTF.

This clonotype was seen ten or more times. The chain uses TRBV20-1 and TRBJ2-7, with 9 bases lining up with TRBD2. The CDR3 runs to 12 residues. From germline, CDR1 is DFQATT and CDR2 SNEGSKA (reference sequence). V dropped 4 bases and J dropped 5; count of bases not matched to a gene: 3. CDR3 bases: TGCAGTGCTAAGCGGGAGGTGAACGAGCAGTACTTC. It encodes CSAKREVNEQYF.

The chain has TRBV19 and TRBJ2-2; possible D gene TRBD2, 6 bases. V was cut by 4 bases and J by 4 bases, with 19 bases left in between. Germline-derived CDR1 and CDR2 are LNHDA and SQIVND (reference sequence). This CDR3 is 17 amino acids long. Here the CDR3 reads CASSRVGGLASTGELFF. The CDR3 bases are TGTGCCAGTAGTAGGGTGGGGGGTTTGGCTTCCACCGGGGAGCTGTTTTTT.

This clonotype was observed many times. The chain carries TRBV5-1 and TRBJ2-3; D possibly corresponds to TRBD2 (6 bases). This CDR3 comprises 14 residues. Trimming removed 4 bases at V and 5 bases at J, with 14 bases between. Germline CDR1 and CDR2: SGHRS and YFSETQ. CDR3: CASSPGTGRDTQYF. CDR3 bases: TGCGCCAGCAGCCCGGGGACCGGGAGAGATACGCAGTATTTT.